This TCR beta chain was captured in a study of molecular identifiers for immune sequencing clone quantification. V was cut by 0 bases and J by 2 bases, with 9 bases left in between. This CDR3 contains 14 residues. CDR1 is SGHDT and CDR2 is YYEEEE in the germline V gene. This clonotype was counted many times. The antigen remains undetermined. Both previously described methods and listed TCR primers were employed to make bulk TCR libraries. TCRdb itself ran the PCR reads through MiXCR, one entry per CDR3 protein. The sample lists roughly 93,000 distinct CDR3 sequences; roughly 19% were seen once. The study's findings and limits: Clones exceeding 20 RNA copies carried over 97% of effector molecules but under 1% of naive-cell molecules. Shared barcodes on identical TCR molecules could underestimate the sizes of highly expanded clones.

The sequence was obtained from a human donor in good health. Some libraries in this study had Jurkat cell RNA spiked in. Sequencing was done on a sample of naive CD8+ T cells from blood, with Jurkat cell RNA spiked in. As for subset: FACS-sorted CD8+CD4-CCR7+CD45RA+ naive T cells. The chain combines TRBV5-6 with TRBJ2-7; no reliable D call. CDR3 in DNA: TGTGCCAGCAGCTTGGGTGCCAGCACCTACGAGCAGTACTTC. As protein: CASSLGASTYEQYF.